Sequencing of this T cell receptor (beta chain) was carried out in a study of blood T cell repertoires in COVID-19 (dated by TCRdb to 2019 to 2021). As for the study more broadly: The collaborator samples originated in the United States, Italy and Spain and spanned the acute and convalescent phases of COVID-19. The material from the prospective study consisted of cDNA or gDNA derived from T cells, B-cell-depleted T cells, or PBMCs. Deeply sampled blood TCRbeta repertoires from subjects exposed to, actively infected with, or recovered from COVID-19 were included in the dataset. The repertoires were released in a freely available public database meant as a resource for research on the immune response to SARS-CoV-2. The samples were drawn from the first 160 participants of the ongoing ImmuneRACE study and from over a thousand subjects provided by 6 global collaborators. Sample metadata almost always included a de-identified subject ID, COVID-19 status, age in years and sex. Where HLA class I and class II types were available, the types were taken from metadata supplied by the sample provider, not from assay-based typing. What the work shows at the level of the full study, not this receptor alone: Clinical and demographic metadata were provided uncurated, with the amount varying by source and participant.

CDR1 and CDR2 are drawn from the germline V gene: SGHAT, FQNNGV. Cut back by 1 base and 0 bases, the V and J ends lie 17 bases apart. The cysteine opens and the phenylalanine closes a CDR3 of 18 amino acids. CDR3 DNA is the only sequence kept; it has 54 bases, read in frame from the first base. TCRbeta CDR3 regions were amplified from genomic DNA using the immunoSEQ Assay, a bias-controlled multiplex PCR. In the paper's pipeline: Nucleated cell counts per sample were estimated from amplification of reference gene primers within the assay. Sequence reads were collapsed and filtered to measure the absolute abundance of every unique TCRbeta CDR3 rearrangement. For each sample, productive Simpson clonality was calculated by taking the square root of Simpson's diversity index across productive rearrangements. TCRdb limited this immuneACCESS table to in-frame rearrangements with V and J called. A share of clones is missing; checked studies link under half to unresolved V genes, and the rest is unexplained. Clone size and the V and J calls come from that table; the DNA yielded D and trimming. The sample table lists under 200,000 clones, around 84% of them with a count of one. The leading ten clones occupy nearly 8% of the sample.

Regarding this clone: No antigen is known for it. Base quality data are lacking; no much larger clone is found one base away.

Participants in the prospective study were aged roughly 18 to 100 years, lived in 24 United States geographic areas, and enrolled through a virtual design. Cohort assignment in the prospective study relied on participant-reported clinical history from a screening survey and a study questionnaire. Recovered participants in ImmuneRACE Cohort 3 were defined by two consecutive negative NP/OP PCR tests, clearance by a healthcare professional, or resolution of symptoms. Each participant in the prospective study had whole blood, serum and a nasopharyngeal or oropharyngeal swab collected by mobile phlebotomists. Prospective study participants could optionally give additional blood draws and questionnaires over an approximately two-month period. Blood samples from the prospective study were shipped frozen or at room temperature prior to DNA extraction.

Sequencing was performed on PBMCs or T cells enriched from blood (not recorded which). The source is a woman in her forties or fifties who had recovered from COVID-19. The chain uses TRBV11-2 and TRBJ2-3; TRBD1 is perhaps the D gene, given 6 matching bases. CDR3 protein: CASSLGGPRSPSTDTQYF. The DNA is as follows: TGTGCCAGCAGCTTAGGGGGGCCCAGATCTCCTAGCACAGATACGCAGTATTTT.